This T cell receptor (beta chain) was profiled in a study of T cell repertoires in cytomegalovirus infection. Study summary: CMV infection together with matching HLA type was indicated by public TCR beta signatures. Study results and caveats: Summed frequency of shared TCR beta families picked out CMV carriers who also had the relevant HLA. Predominance within the ex vivo response was attributable to HLA-C-restricted CMV-specific TCR beta clonotypes.

V trimming: 1 base; J trimming: 5 bases; junction bases outside the gene matches: 3. Germline CDR1 is MGHRA and CDR2 is YSYEKL. The CDR3 is made up of 15 amino acids. There are many counts of this clonotype. What it binds is not known. TCRdb re-derived calls from the reads in MiXCR, one entry per CDR3 protein. Counted here are 200,000 to 300,000 distinct CDR3 sequences, approximately 14% occurring once; the ten biggest clones make up around 8.1%. The TCR was taken from a human donor in good health (CMV status not recorded). Some clones in this sample may be carry-over from other donors' samples. The specimen sequenced was PBMCs. The V and J genes are TRBV4-1 and TRBJ2-1, with 9 bases that match TRBD2. CDR3 loop: CASSQGASGDNEQFF. The CDR3, as DNA: TGCGCCAGCAGCCAAGGGGCTAGCGGGGACAATGAGCAGTTCTTC.